This T cell receptor (beta chain) was captured in a study of PD-1 blockade in classical Hodgkin lymphoma. Study-level background: On a schedule of every 2 weeks, patients received nivolumab 3 mg/kg intravenously.

This CDR3 is built from 16 residues. Germline loops: CDR1 MNHEY, CDR2 SMNVEV (reference sequence). Trimming cost V 6 bases and J 3 bases; bases outside gene matches: 10. Time point of the sample: cycle 4 day 1 (C4D1), after less than 7 weeks of nivolumab. Patients all relapsed after autologous stem cell transplantation, and there was variation in brentuximab vedotin exposure. Complete response, partial response or progressive disease were the best responses. Assay used: immunoSEQ multiplex PCR; TCRdb lists only in-frame clones, some missing. Among some 95,000 clones, 75% to 95% were seen once, and the ten largest hold around 3%. Remarks on this clone: As yet, its antigen is unknown.

The study's findings and limits: The study reported lower baseline TCR diversity in newly diagnosed patients than in healthy donors.

The V and J genes are TRBV27 and TRBJ2-2, with 7 bases that match TRBD2. This receptor was taken from a human donor with classical Hodgkin lymphoma. The source material was peripheral blood mononuclear cells (PBMCs), sampled before the fourth cycle of nivolumab. CDR3 DNA: TGTGCCAGCAGCCACCCCAGCGGGGATTACACCGGGGAGCTGTTTTTT. Amino acids: CASSHPSGDYTGELFF.